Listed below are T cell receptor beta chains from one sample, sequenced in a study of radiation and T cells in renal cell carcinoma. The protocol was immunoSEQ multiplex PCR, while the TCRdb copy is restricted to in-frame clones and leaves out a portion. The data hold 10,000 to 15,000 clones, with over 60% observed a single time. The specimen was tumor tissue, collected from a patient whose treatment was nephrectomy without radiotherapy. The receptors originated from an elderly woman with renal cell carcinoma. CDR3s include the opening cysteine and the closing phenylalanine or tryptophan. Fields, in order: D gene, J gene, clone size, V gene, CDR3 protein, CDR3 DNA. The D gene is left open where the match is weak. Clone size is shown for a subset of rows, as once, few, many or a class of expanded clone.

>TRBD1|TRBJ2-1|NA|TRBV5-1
CASSSGQPSYNEQFF
TGCGCCAGCAGCTCGGGACAGCCATCCTACAATGAGCAGTTCTTC
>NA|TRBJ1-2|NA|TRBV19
CASSTRQARGYTF
TGTGCCAGTAGTACCCGACAGGCACGGGGCTACACCTTC
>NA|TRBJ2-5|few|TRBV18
CASSPRTFKETQYF
TGTGCCAGCTCACCACGGACCTTCAAAGAGACCCAGTACTTC
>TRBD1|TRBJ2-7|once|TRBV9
CASSTSGTGTYEQYF
TGTGCCAGCAGCACCTCCGGGACAGGGACCTACGAGCAGTACTTC
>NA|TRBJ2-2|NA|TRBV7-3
CASSFKGSGELFF
TGTGCCAGCAGCTTCAAGGGGTCCGGGGAGCTGTTTTTT
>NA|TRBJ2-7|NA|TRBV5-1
CASSTRWDSYEQYF
TGCGCCAGCAGCACACGGTGGGACTCCTACGAGCAGTACTTC
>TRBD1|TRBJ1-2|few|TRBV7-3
CASSVGQGSDYGYTF
TGTGCCAGCAGCGTCGGACAGGGGAGCGACTATGGCTACACCTTC
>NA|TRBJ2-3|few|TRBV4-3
CASSQDRIGRTDTQYF
TGCGCCAGCAGCCAAGATCGGATAGGTCGCACAGATACGCAGTATTTT
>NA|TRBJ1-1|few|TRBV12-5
CASVEDLNTEAFF
TGTGCTAGTGTAGAGGATCTGAACACTGAAGCTTTCTTT
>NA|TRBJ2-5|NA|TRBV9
CASSAGLTGAETQYF
TGTGCCAGCAGCGCCGGACTGACAGGAGCAGAGACCCAGTACTTC
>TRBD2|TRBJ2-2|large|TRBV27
CATRRGVGVAGELFF
TGTGCCACCCGACGGGGGGTAGGGGTCGCCGGGGAGCTGTTTTTT
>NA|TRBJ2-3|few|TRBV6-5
CASSYGQSTDTQYF
TGTGCCAGCAGTTACGGACAGAGCACAGATACGCAGTATTTT
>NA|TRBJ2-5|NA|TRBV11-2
CASSPSPTFQETQYF
TGTGCCAGCAGCCCTAGCCCAACTTTCCAAGAGACCCAGTACTTC
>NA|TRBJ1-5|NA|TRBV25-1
CASQSELHQPQHF
TGTGCCAGTCAGAGCGAATTACATCAGCCCCAGCATTTT
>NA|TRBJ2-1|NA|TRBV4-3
CASSQGVSYNEQFF
TGCGCCAGCAGCCAAGGGGTCTCCTACAATGAGCAGTTCTTC
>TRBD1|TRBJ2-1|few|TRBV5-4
CASSEGQGGNEQFF
TGTGCCAGCAGCGAGGGACAGGGAGGGAATGAGCAGTTCTTC